The next 20 T cell receptor beta chains were all read from a single sample in a study of molecular identifiers for immune sequencing clone quantification. TCRdb used MiXCR to reprocess the PCR reads, holding one entry per CDR3 protein. The table shows nearly 55,000 distinct CDR3 sequences, with about a third occurring only once. The material sequenced was naive CD8+ T cells from blood, with Jurkat cell RNA spiked in. Noted subset: FACS-sorted CD8+CD4-CCR7+CD45RA+ naive T cells. These receptors originate from a human donor in good health. Some libraries in this study had Jurkat cell RNA spiked in.

A remark on this clonotype: This sequence may be a read error, since a much larger clone differs from it by one base. The rearrangement joins TRBV6-2 or TRBV6-3 to TRBJ2-4; no definite D call. Trimming took 4 bases from V and 10 from J, leaving 14 bases between them. The CDR3 spans 13 residues. Germline CDR1 reads MNHEY; CDR2 reads SVGEGT. As DNA, the CDR3 is TGTGCCAGCAGTTCCAACTTATGGTTGATTCAGTACTTC. Translation gives CASSSNLWLIQYF.

The CDR3, as DNA: TGCAGTGCTAGAAATTCCTACAATGAGCAGTTCTTC. This sequence encodes CSARNSYNEQFF. The J gene is TRBJ2-1, the V gene TRBV20-1; unclear D gene. CDR3 length equals 12 residues. V was cut by 2 bases and J by 1 base, with 3 bases left in between. Germline values: CDR1 DFQATT, CDR2 SNEGSKA (reference sequence).

A note on this clonotype: A much larger clone differs from this one at a single base, so this may be a read error. The V and J genes are TRBV5-1 and TRBJ2-7; D call uncertain. Germline assignment: CDR1 SGHRS and CDR2 YFSETQ. The CDR3 covers 14 residues. This chain's CDR3 is CASSYPEGISELYF. In nucleotides, the CDR3 is TGCGCCAGCAGCTACCCCGAAGGCATCAGTGAGCTGTACTTC.

The chain recombines TRBV24-1 with TRBJ1-2; no clear D. The CDR3 consists of 15 residues. Trimming took off 6 bases at V and 1 base at J, with 14 bases between the two ends. Germline V gives CDR1 KGHDR, CDR2 SFDVKD. DNA for the CDR3: TGTGCCACCAGTCCGGGCAGGAACCTTAACTATGGCTACACCTTC. It encodes CATSPGRNLNYGYTF.

This clonotype was detected a few times. This chain joins TRBV28 and TRBJ2-7, with 7 nucleotides matching TRBD1. The CDR3 covers 15 residues. The V and J ends lost 6 bases and 6 bases, in that order; junction bases with no gene match: 14. Germline V gives CDR1 MDHEN, CDR2 SYDVKM. CDR3 in amino acids: CASRPRQGTLVEQYF. The CDR3 coding sequence is TGTGCCAGCAGACCTAGACAGGGAACATTGGTCGAGCAGTACTTC.

Note on this clonotype: Since no conserved phenylalanine or tryptophan closes the CDR3, a read error is the likely cause. The genes are TRBV4-1 and TRBJ2-5; 8 nucleotides match TRBD2. V shed 1 base and J 2 bases; nucleotides not matched to a gene: 0. The CDR3 has 14 amino acids. Germline loops: CDR1 MGHRA, CDR2 YSYEKL. CDR3: CASSQASGQETQYI. For the CDR3, the DNA is TGCGCCAGCAGCCAAGCTAGCGGGCAAGAGACCCAGTACATC.

The chain has TRBV6-1 and TRBJ2-1; no reliable D call. Germline CDR1 is MNHNS and CDR2 is SASEGT. There are 14 residues in the CDR3. Trimming removed 7 bases from V and 8 bases from J, with 18 bases in between. The CDR3 DNA reads TGTGCCAGCAATCAAGTCTTGCCGGCGGATGAGCAGTTCTTC. Translated, it gives CASNQVLPADEQFF.

About this clonotype itself: Sequence at one end of the junction differs from germline and may be a read error. This rearrangement joins TRBV19 to TRBJ1-5, with D perhaps TRBD1 (5 bases). The CDR3 totals 14 residues. In germline, CDR1 is LNHDA, CDR2 SQIVND (reference sequence). The CDR3 is CASSIGQGAQPPHF. Here the CDR3 DNA reads TGTGCCAGTAGTATAGGCCAGGGTGCTCAGCCCCCGCATTTT.

The chain combines TRBV14 with TRBJ2-1, with a tentative D call TRBD2 (6 bases). V was pared by 3 bases and J by 5 bases, with 17 bases between. The CDR3 length is 16 residues. Germline V gives CDR1 SGHDN, CDR2 FVKESK. The CDR3 DNA is TGTGCCAGCAGCCAGTTCCGGGAGCCCCCTAACAATGAGCAGTTCTTC. Its translation: CASSQFREPPNNEQFF. Based on the CDR3 plus reference TRBV14 and TRBJ2-1, the full variable domain is EAGVTQFPSHSVIEKGQTVTLRCDPISGHDNLYWYRRVMGKEIKFLLHFVKESKQDESGMPNNRFLAERTGGTYSTLKVQPAELEDSGVYFCASSQFREPPNNEQFFGPGTRLTVL.

V usage is TRBV20-1 and J usage is TRBJ2-3; the D call may be TRBD1 or TRBD2 (5 bases each). The CDR3 loop spans 15 amino acids. V was cut by 1 base and J by 5 bases, with 16 bases left in between. Germline V CDR1 and CDR2: DFQATT, SNEGSKA (reference sequence). CDR3 sequence reads: CSARVVTGPIDTQYF. CDR3 sequence (DNA): TGCAGTGCTAGAGTGGTTACGGGACCTATAGATACGCAGTATTTT.

This chain uses TRBV28 with TRBJ2-1; D not resolved. V lost 4 bases to trimming and J lost 8 bases, with 6 bases between them. Germline CDR1 and CDR2: MDHEN and SYDVKM. The CDR3 runs to 11 residues. The CDR3 reads CASSSTYEQFF. In nucleotides, the CDR3 is TGTGCCAGCAGTTCGACCTATGAGCAGTTCTTC.

Only a few counts were recorded for this clonotype. CDR3 coding DNA: TGTGCCAGTAGCGGGGGGTCCAATGAGCAGTTCTTC. Translated: CASSGGSNEQFF. The J gene is TRBJ2-1, the V gene TRBV6-6; 10 bases map to TRBD2. V lost 9 bases and J lost 6; bases outside the gene matches: 2. The germline V gene has CDR1 MNHNY and CDR2 SVGAGI (reference sequence). CDR3 length: 12 residues.

V gene TRBV27 combines with J gene TRBJ1-2; D uncertain. Germline V gene sequence: CDR1 MNHEY, CDR2 SMNVEV (reference sequence). V lost 3 bases, J lost 7 bases, and 15 bases lay in between. CDR3 length equals 14 residues. The CDR3 DNA follows: TGTGCCAGCAGTTTTATCCCCGACATTTCTGGCTACACCTTC. Translating it yields CASSFIPDISGYTF.

Note on this clonotype: It may be a read error: a sequence one base away is much more abundant. In nucleotides, the CDR3 is TGTGCCAGCAGCCAAGGGCTCCTTAGCTACGAGCAGTACTTC. Encoded protein: CASSQGLLSYEQYF. The chain joins TRBV4-2 to TRBJ2-7; D remains ambiguous. Germline V gene sequence: CDR1 LGHNA, CDR2 YNFKEQ. V was clipped by 1 base and J by 3 bases, with 10 bases between them. The CDR3 contains 14 residues.

This clonotype occurred a few times. V gene TRBV6-1 combines with J gene TRBJ1-1; TRBD1 matches at 9 bases. The CDR3 has 13 residues. Germline V gene lookup returns CDR1 MNHNS and CDR2 SASEGT. With V trimmed by 5 bases and J by 6 bases, 4 bases remained unmatched. CDR3 sequence reads: CASSPDRGSEAFF. The CDR3 DNA sequence: TGTGCCAGCAGTCCAGACAGGGGGTCTGAAGCTTTCTTT.

This chain links TRBV27 with TRBJ2-3, with D uncertain. The CDR3 loop spans 13 amino acids. The V gene lost 0 bases and the J gene lost 1 base, with 2 bases spanning the gap. From germline, CDR1 is MNHEY and CDR2 SMNVEV (reference sequence). This chain's CDR3 is CASSLSGTDTQYF. The CDR3 DNA reads TGTGCCAGCAGTTTATCTGGCACAGATACGCAGTATTTT.

J is TRBJ2-3 and V is TRBV9, with unresolved D. CDR1 and CDR2 from the germline V gene are SGDLS and YYNGEE. V lost 4 bases and J 1 base, leaving 7 bases between the germline ends. CDR3 size: 13 residues. The CDR3 is CASSPPRTDTQYF. In DNA, the CDR3 is TGTGCCAGCAGCCCTCCGCGCACAGATACGCAGTATTTT.

The gene calls are TRBV11-2 and TRBJ2-1; D may be TRBD2 (6 bases). This CDR3 is built from 17 residues. Between the trimmed V and J ends, which lost 5 bases and 3 bases, there was a span of 20 bases. Germline CDR1 reads SGHAT; CDR2 reads FQNNGV. This chain's CDR3 is CASSATGGGLYYNEQFF. CDR3 DNA: TGTGCCAGCAGCGCGACTGGGGGAGGCCTCTACTACAATGAGCAGTTCTTC.

This clonotype has just a few counts. The chain links TRBV27 to TRBJ2-7, with TRBD1 identical over 7 bases. V shed 8 bases and J 5 bases; nucleotides not matched to a gene: 12. Germline V gene data show CDR1 as MNHEY and CDR2 as SMNVEV (reference sequence). The CDR3 runs 14 residues. CDR3 sequence reads: CASPNGAGGHEQYF. CDR3 DNA sequence: TGTGCCAGCCCGAACGGGGCAGGGGGACACGAGCAGTACTTC.

This clonotype was seen a handful of times. The chain uses TRBV12-5 and TRBJ2-1; TRBD2 is a possible D gene (6 bases). The CDR3 spans 13 residues. Germline V gene sequence: CDR1 LGHNT, CDR2 FRNRAP. The V end was cut by 3 bases, the J end by 15 bases, with 18 bases between. As DNA, the CDR3 is TGTGCTAGTGGTTTAAGCGTGGAGGGCCATGCGTTCTTC. It specifies CASGLSVEGHAFF.